A single sample gave rise to the 22 T cell receptor beta chains below, sequenced in a study of cytomegalovirus exposure and HLA in healthy donors. The PCR had 60 Vbeta and 13 Jbeta primers. TCRdb keeps only in-frame clones here, not all; method: immunoSEQ multiplex PCR. The sample holds more than 130,000 clones; 80% are singletons and the top ten take about 5%. Sequencing was done on a sample of PBMCs. The receptors come from a male donor in good health and CMV-seronegative.

The chain is built from TRBV9 and TRBJ2-2, with D possibly matching TRBD2 (6 bases). From germline, CDR1 is SGDLS and CDR2 YYNGEE. V lost 0 bases and J lost 5, with 8 bases in between. The length of the CDR3 is 14 residues. Written as DNA, the CDR3 is TGTGCCAGCAGCGTAGTGGGGGGTACCGGGGAGCTGTTTTTT. It codes for CASSVVGGTGELFF.

The chain couples TRBV9 to TRBJ2-6, with no clear D. The CDR3 has 15 amino acids. Trimming left V 1 base short and J 0 bases short, with 5 bases between. Per germline, CDR1 SGDLS and CDR2 YYNGEE. The CDR3 bases are TGTGCCAGCAGCGTATCGTCCTCTGGGGCCAACGTCCTGACTTTC. Its translation is CASSVSSSGANVLTF.

The chain combines TRBV19 with TRBJ1-2; 12 bases are a match to TRBD1. Germline V CDR1 and CDR2: LNHDA, SQIVND (reference sequence). The V gene end was trimmed by 4 bases and the J gene end by 6 bases; junction bases not matched to a gene: 9. CDR3 length: 16 amino acids. The CDR3 region has the DNA TGTGCCAGTAGTAGGCTCCGGGACAGGGGGCATGATGGCTACACCTTC. This encodes CASSRLRDRGHDGYTF.

The V and J genes are TRBV7-9 and TRBJ1-4, with 8 nucleotides matching TRBD1. The CDR3 runs 14 residues. Germline V lookup: CDR1 SEHNR, CDR2 FQNEAQ (reference sequence). After removal of 4 bases from V and 8 bases from J, the junction contained 6 bases not matched to a gene. CDR3 DNA sequence: TGTGCCAGCAGCTCCTCAGGGGGCCACGAAAAACTGTTTTTT. Its translation: CASSSSGGHEKLFF.

The rearrangement links TRBV6-5 to TRBJ2-3, with 7 bases that match TRBD2. V lost 4 bases, J lost 2 bases, and 6 bases stayed unmatched. Germline V CDR1 and CDR2: MNHEY, SVGAGI. The CDR3 is 15 residues long. The DNA of the CDR3 is TGTGCCAGCAGTTCCCCGACTAGCTACACAGATACGCAGTATTTT. Protein: CASSSPTSYTDTQYF.

This chain connects TRBV5-1 to TRBJ2-7; D may be TRBD2 (5 bases). Germline V gene sequence: CDR1 SGHRS, CDR2 YFSETQ. This CDR3 is 14 amino acids long. Trimming left V 4 bases short and J 3 bases short, with 14 bases between. The CDR3 region is CASSVSGSHYEQYF. The CDR3 DNA reads as TGCGCCAGCAGCGTCTCGGGATCCCACTACGAGCAGTACTTC.

This rearrangement joins TRBV27 to TRBJ2-7; TRBD2 might be the D (6 bases). Trimming cost V 5 bases and J 0 bases, with 11 bases left between them. This CDR3 has 14 residues. Looked up from germline, CDR1 is MNHEY and CDR2 is SMNVEV (reference sequence). The CDR3 loop reads CASSKAGSSYEQYF. As DNA, the CDR3 is TGTGCCAGCAGTAAGGCCGGGAGCTCCTACGAGCAGTACTTC.

The gene calls are TRBV7-2 and TRBJ2-7, with 8 bases that match TRBD1. The CDR3 runs to 15 residues. Trimming cost V 6 bases and J 1 base; bases outside gene matches: 8. CDR1 SGHTA and CDR2 FQGNSA come from the germline V gene. CDR3 in amino acids: CASSPRQGFSYEQYF. Written as DNA, the CDR3 is TGTGCCAGCAGTCCCAGACAGGGGTTTTCCTACGAGCAGTACTTC.

The CDR3 DNA follows: TGTGCCAGCAGCCTGTTTGTCTCAGCGCCCGGGGAGCTGTTTTTT. Translated: CASSLFVSAPGELFF. The J gene is TRBJ2-2, the V gene TRBV11-3, with D unclear. The germline gives CDR1 SGHNT, CDR2 YENEEA. CDR3 length: 15 residues. Between the trimmed V and J ends, which lost 5 bases and 6 bases, there was a span of 16 bases. Based on the CDR3 plus reference TRBV11-3 and TRBJ2-2, the full variable domain is EAGVVQSPRYKIIEKKQPVAFWCNPISGHNTLYWYLQNLGQGPELLIRYENEEAVDDSQLPKDRFSAERLKGVDSTLKIQPAELGDSAVYLCASSLFVSAPGELFFGEGSRLTVL.

This rearrangement joins TRBV4-1 to TRBJ2-5; 8 positions agree with TRBD2. J gave up 0 bases and V 1 base, and 13 bases lay outside the gene matches. The CDR3 runs 19 residues. In germline, CDR1 is MGHRA, CDR2 YSYEKL. The CDR3 DNA sequence: TGCGCCAGCAGCCAAGTTCCCCCCGAACAGCGGGGGTACCAAGAGACCCAGTACTTC. Protein: CASSQVPPEQRGYQETQYF.

The DNA of the CDR3 is TGTGCCACCCAGAAACCGGGGATGCTCGATGGCTACACCTTC. Translating it yields CATQKPGMLDGYTF. This chain links TRBV2 with TRBJ1-2; D gene ambiguous. The CDR3 is 14 amino acids. Germline lookup yields CDR1 SNHLY and CDR2 FYNNEI. Trimming pared 10 bases from V and 6 bases from J, leaving 21 bases between. Together with reference TRBV2 and TRBJ1-2, the CDR3 gives the full variable domain: EPEVTQTPSHQVTQMGQEVILRCVPISNHLYFYWYRQILGQKVEFLVSFYNNEISEKSEIFDDQFSVERPDGSNFTLKIRSTKLEDSAMYFCATQKPGMLDGYTFGSGTRLTVV.

This clone was detected only a few times. The chain links TRBV15 to TRBJ2-2; 9 bases are shared with TRBD2. The germline CDR1 and CDR2 sequences are LNHNV and YYDKDF (reference sequence). The J segment lost 1 base and the V segment lost 4 bases, leaving 10 bases of the junction unmatched. The CDR3 has 18 amino acids. The CDR3 reads CATSTTLGLAKNTGELFF. CDR3 in DNA: TGTGCCACCAGCACTACCCTTGGACTAGCGAAGAACACCGGGGAGCTGTTTTTT. The full variable domain, with the rest looked up from reference TRBV15 and TRBJ2-2, is DAMVIQNPRYQVTQFGKPVTLSCSQTLNHNVMYWYQQKSSQAPKLLFHYYDKDFNNEADTPDNFQSRRPNTSFCFLDIRSPGLGDTAMYLCATSTTLGLAKNTGELFFGEGSRLTVL.

V is TRBV6-6 and J is TRBJ1-1; TRBD1 matches at 9 bases. The CDR3 is 15 amino acids. Losses at the gene ends were 5 bases for V and 1 base for J; bases not matched to a gene: 5. The germline V gene has CDR1 MNHNY and CDR2 SVGAGI (reference sequence). CDR3 region: CASSIDRGWNTEAFF. CDR3 DNA: TGTGCCAGCAGTATTGACAGGGGGTGGAACACTGAAGCTTTCTTT.

This sequence joins TRBV29-1 and TRBJ1-2; tentatively, D is TRBD1 (5 bases). This CDR3 is 11 amino acids long. Trimming shortened V by 4 bases and J by 8 bases, and 11 bases separated the two germline ends. Per the germline V gene, CDR1 is SQVTM and CDR2 is ANQGSEA. CDR3 in DNA: TGCAGCGTTGTCCAGGGTGGCGGCTACACCTTC. Protein: CSVVQGGGYTF.

About this clone itself: At the DNA level, this CDR3 is encoded by other sequences in the same sample as well. This sequence joins TRBV2 and TRBJ1-4; tentative D call: TRBD1 (5 bases). There are 13 residues in the CDR3. Per germline, CDR1 SNHLY and CDR2 FYNNEI. V lost 6 bases to trimming and J lost 6 bases, with 11 bases between them. The CDR3 region has the DNA TGTGCCAGCAGGGGACTGACCCATGAAAAACTGTTTTTT. This encodes CASRGLTHEKLFF.

This clone was seen a few times. The chain couples TRBV28 to TRBJ1-3, with unresolved D. V was shortened by 11 bases and J by 4 bases, with 15 bases between the two germline ends. Germline loops: CDR1 MDHEN, CDR2 SYDVKM. This CDR3 has 13 residues. The CDR3 is CAPGFREGNTIYF. CDR3 in DNA: TGTGCCCCTGGGTTCCGGGAGGGAAACACCATATATTTT.

V and J are TRBV4-3 and TRBJ1-6; a possible D gene is TRBD1 (5 bases). Germline loops: CDR1 LGHNA, CDR2 YSLEER. V was trimmed by 0 bases and J by 13 bases, leaving 19 bases between them. CDR3 length equals 16 residues. CDR3 sequence: CASSQDRWQGTVPLHF. The CDR3 DNA is TGCGCCAGCAGCCAAGATCGATGGCAGGGAACCGTGCCCCTCCACTTT.

The chain recombines TRBV5-4 with TRBJ2-3, with D possibly being TRBD2 (6 bases). The germline V gene encodes CDR1 SGHNT and CDR2 YYREEE (reference sequence). The CDR3 loop spans 15 amino acids. Trimming took 0 bases from V and 4 from J, leaving 12 bases between them. CDR3 residues: CASSLAPGGSDTQYF. The CDR3 DNA reads as TGTGCCAGCAGCTTGGCCCCCGGGGGATCAGATACGCAGTATTTT.

The chain uses TRBV4-1 and TRBJ1-2, with TRBD1 matching over 9 bases. Germline V gene data show CDR1 as MGHRA and CDR2 as YSYEKL. The CDR3 runs 16 residues. V shed 4 bases, J shed 7 bases, and the junction held 13 bases outside the gene matches. CDR3 coding DNA: TGCGCCAGCAGCCCGAACCCAGGACAGGGGATATCTGGCTACACCTTC. Protein product: CASSPNPGQGISGYTF.

V is TRBV2 and J is TRBJ1-2; D is undetermined. V gave up 0 bases and J gave up 3 bases, with 8 bases separating them. CDR3 length equals 14 residues. Germline values: CDR1 SNHLY, CDR2 FYNNEI. DNA for the CDR3: TGTGCCAGCAGTGAAGCTGTGGAGGACTATGGCTACACCTTC. Its translation: CASSEAVEDYGYTF.

This rearrangement joins TRBV7-9 to TRBJ1-1, with D perhaps matching TRBD1 (6 bases). Trimming shortened V by 1 base and J by 0 bases, and 15 bases separated the two germline ends. The germline CDR1 and CDR2 sequences are SEHNR and FQNEAQ (reference sequence). The CDR3 consists of 17 residues. CDR3 DNA sequence: TGTGCCAGCAGCTTAGGTCCGGGGGGGGGCATGAACACTGAAGCTTTCTTT. Its protein product is CASSLGPGGGMNTEAFF.

V is TRBV6-4 and J is TRBJ1-6; perhaps TRBD1 as D (6 bases). Germline V gene sequence: CDR1 MRHNA, CDR2 SNTAGT. Trimming stripped 10 bases from V and 7 bases from J, with 17 bases between. The CDR3 is 14 residues long. CDR3 in amino acids: CAIRTVALNSPLHF. For the CDR3, the DNA is TGTGCCATCAGGACAGTCGCCCTAAATTCACCCCTCCACTTT.